These 15 T cell receptor beta chains were all obtained from the same sample, sequenced in a study of blood T cell repertoires in COVID-19. Generated by immunoSEQ multiplex PCR, the TCRdb table keeps only in-frame clones and is missing some. The sample holds nearly 45,000 clones, about 80% seen once. Specimen: peripheral blood. These receptors were obtained from a human donor in a cohort sampled during active COVID-19.

The chain joins TRBV5-6 to TRBJ2-3; weak D call: TRBD1 (5 bases). Between the trimmed V and J ends, which lost 1 base and 3 bases, there was a span of 15 bases. Germline V gene sequence: CDR1 SGHDT, CDR2 YYEEEE. This CDR3 is built from 16 residues. CDR3 sequence: CASSLRQGLLTDTQYF. DNA for the CDR3: TGTGCCAGCAGCTTGCGGCAGGGCCTCTTAACAGATACGCAGTATTTT.

The genes are TRBV5-1 and TRBJ1-1, with D perhaps TRBD1 (6 bases). This CDR3 spans 15 amino acids. Germline CDR1 SGHRS, CDR2 YFSETQ. Trimming pared 0 bases from V and 5 bases from J, leaving 14 bases between. The CDR3, as DNA: TGCGCCAGCAGCTTGGTCTCAGGGGAGGGAACTGAAGCTTTCTTT. Translated: CASSLVSGEGTEAFF.

The CDR3 reads CATSSASSTDTQYF. CDR3 nucleotides: TGTGCCACCAGTAGCGCAAGCAGCACAGATACGCAGTATTTT. The chain employs TRBV24-1 and TRBJ2-3; no reliable D call. The CDR3 has 14 amino acids. Germline values: CDR1 KGHDR, CDR2 SFDVKD. Trimming cost V 6 bases and J 0 bases, with 9 bases left between them.

The chain carries TRBV20-1 and TRBJ1-1; D uncertain. Trimming pared 5 bases from V and 7 bases from J, leaving 11 bases between. This CDR3 contains 11 residues. CDR1 is DFQATT and CDR2 is SNEGSKA in the germline V gene (reference sequence). The CDR3 DNA is TGCAGTGCTCGTGACCGGTATGAAGCTTTCTTT. Translated: CSARDRYEAFF.

The chain joins TRBV3-1 (or the pseudogene TRBV3-2) to TRBJ2-7; 9 positions agree with TRBD1. Trimming took 2 bases from V and 2 from J; bases not matched to a gene: 4. Germline CDR1 is LGHDT and CDR2 is YNNKEL (reference sequence). The CDR3 has 15 residues. The CDR3 spells CASSQPGQGTYEQYF. As DNA, the CDR3 is TGTGCCAGCAGCCAACCGGGACAGGGCACCTACGAGCAGTACTTC.

V is TRBV12-3 or TRBV12-4 and J is TRBJ2-1; TRBD1 aligns across 7 bases. The CDR3 is made up of 13 amino acids. With 8 bases clipped from V and 4 bases from J, the junction kept 5 bases outside the gene matches. The CDR3 DNA follows: TGTGCCAGCCTACGGACAGGTTACAATGAGCAGTTCTTC. Amino acid sequence: CASLRTGYNEQFF.

V usage is TRBV10-3 and J usage is TRBJ1-1; 7 bases line up with TRBD1. Germline CDR1 is ENHRY and CDR2 is SYGVKD. The CDR3 is made up of 13 amino acids. With V trimmed by 4 bases and J by 4 bases, 3 bases remained unmatched. The DNA for the CDR3 is TGTGCCATCAGTGTGGCAGGGGGCACTGAAGCTTTCTTT. It translates to CAISVAGGTEAFF.

This rearrangement joins TRBV7-8 to TRBJ2-3; 9 bases map to TRBD2. Per the germline V gene, CDR1 is SGHVS and CDR2 is FQNEAQ. The ends lost 5 bases at V and 4 bases at J; junction bases unmatched: 13. CDR3 length: 17 residues. The CDR3 bases are TGTGCCAGCAGCGGTGTTGGTAGCGGGGGAGGATCAGATACGCAGTATTTT. Protein sequence: CASSGVGSGGGSDTQYF.

This chain joins TRBV4-1 and TRBJ2-3; D ambiguous. The CDR3 extends over 16 amino acids. The germline V gene encodes CDR1 MGHRA and CDR2 YSYEKL. V was clipped by 2 bases and J by 3 bases, with 15 bases between them. The CDR3 here is CASSQSIGGKTDTQYF. The CDR3 coding sequence is TGCGCCAGCAGCCAAAGCATTGGCGGTAAAACAGATACGCAGTATTTT.

The chain is built from TRBV7-2 and TRBJ2-7; 9 nucleotides agree with TRBD1. Losses at the gene ends were 5 bases for V and 3 bases for J; bases not matched to a gene: 5. Germline CDR1 reads SGHTA; CDR2 reads FQGNSA. The CDR3 length is 14 residues. The CDR3 sequence is CASSRDRAYYEQYV. CDR3 nucleotide sequence: TGTGCCAGCAGCCGGGACAGGGCCTACTACGAGCAGTACGTC.

The genes are TRBV11-2 and TRBJ2-1; D gene unclear. CDR3 size: 12 residues. V was shortened by 0 bases and J by 15 bases, with 12 bases between the two germline ends. CDR1 is SGHAT, CDR2 FQNNGV, per germline. The CDR3 DNA reads as TGTGCCAGCAGCTTAGATGCCAGGTCGTTGTTCTTC. Translation gives CASSLDARSLFF.

The V and J genes are TRBV24-1 and TRBJ2-5; 9 nucleotides agree with TRBD1. The V and J ends lost 4 bases and 3 bases, in that order; junction bases with no gene match: 8. Germline values: CDR1 KGHDR, CDR2 SFDVKD. The CDR3 is 16 amino acids. CDR3 nucleotide sequence: TGTGCCACCAGTGACCCTGGGACAGGGAATGAAGAGACCCAGTACTTC. It encodes CATSDPGTGNEETQYF.

The chain recombines TRBV5-1 with TRBJ2-7; TRBD2 matches at 8 bases. Looked up from germline, CDR1 is SGHRS and CDR2 is YFSETQ. Germline trimming cut 0 bases from V and 5 bases from J; bases unmatched to any gene: 4. The CDR3 totals 14 residues. The CDR3 DNA sequence: TGCGCCAGCAGCTTGGGGACTAGCTTACACGAGCAGTACTTC. As protein: CASSLGTSLHEQYF. The entire variable domain, with the rest obtained from reference TRBV5-1 and TRBJ2-7, is as follows: KAGVTQTPRYLIKTRGQQVTLSCSPISGHRSVSWYQQTPGQGLQFLFEYFSETQRNKGNFPGRFSGRQFSNSRSEMNVSTLELGDSALYLCASSLGTSLHEQYFGPGTRLTVT.

The V call is TRBV12-3 or TRBV12-4, the J call TRBJ1-5; 7 nucleotides agree with TRBD1. J was trimmed by 5 bases and V by 7 bases; bases with no gene match: 2. The CDR3 contains 12 residues. CDR3 in amino acids: CASKTGDQPQHF. Written as DNA, the CDR3 is TGTGCCAGCAAAACAGGGGATCAGCCCCAGCATTTT.

This clone appeared a few times. The chain combines TRBV2 with TRBJ2-1; no clear D. Trimming left V 8 bases short and J 12 bases short, with 20 bases between. The germline gives CDR1 SNHLY, CDR2 FYNNEI. The CDR3 has 13 amino acids. The CDR3 loop is CASSERSFGRQFF. CDR3 nucleotide sequence: TGTGCCAGCTCCGAGAGGTCGTTTGGAAGGCAGTTCTTC. The variable domain in full, with the rest retrieved from reference TRBV2 and TRBJ2-1, is EPEVTQTPSHQVTQMGQEVILRCVPISNHLYFYWYRQILGQKVEFLVSFYNNEISEKSEIFDDQFSVERPDGSNFTLKIRSTKLEDSAMYFCASSERSFGRQFFGPGTRLTVL.